This T cell receptor beta chain originates from a study of T cell repertoires in cytomegalovirus infection. About the study: Use of recently identified HLA-C-restricted and well-studied HLA-B-restricted CMV epitopes was part of the study. Public signatures in TCR beta pointed to CMV infection and matching HLA type. General study results and limits: It was HLA-C-restricted CMV-specific TCR beta clonotypes that dominated the response ex vivo. The cumulative frequency of public TCR beta families distinguished individuals who carried CMV together with the relevant HLA.

The CDR3 covers 14 residues. Looked up from germline, CDR1 is MNHEY and CDR2 is SVGEGT. Trimming pared 2 bases from V and 2 bases from J, leaving 8 bases between. A word on this clonotype: What it binds is unknown.

TCRdb itself ran the reads through MiXCR, one entry per CDR3 protein. The sample shows about 470,000 distinct CDR3 sequences, about two fifths of them seen only once. V and J are TRBV6-2 or TRBV6-3 and TRBJ2-3; D is unresolved. The sample here was cultured PBMCs, taken from culture after CMV antigen stimulation. The sequence was obtained from a human donor in good health (CMV status not recorded). Some clones in this sample may be carry-over from other donors' samples. The CDR3 nucleotides read TGTGCCAGCAGTTACAGGTTACCCACAGATACGCAGTATTTT. Encoded protein: CASSYRLPTDTQYF.